This T cell receptor (beta chain) was obtained from a study of T cells after yellow fever vaccination. V gave up 3 bases and J gave up 0 bases, with 13 bases separating them. The CDR3 loop spans 16 amino acids. Germline CDR1 and CDR2: MDHEN and SYDVKM. General study findings and limits: A large majority of primary-vaccination clones showed up again after the booster (96% CD4, roughly 88% CD8). Some clonotypes, a small share, were shared between CD4 and CD8 compartments. Faster peaking, at day 5 versus 15, marked a secondary response that was weaker.

A remark on this clonotype: What it recognizes is unknown.

UMIs were added to TCR cDNA along with a universal primer site when it was made by 5'RACE template switching. Each CDR3 protein is one row after TCRdb ran MiXCR on the 5' RACE reads. The data hold about 29,000 distinct CDR3 sequences, with about 5% observed a single time. This chain uses TRBV28 with TRBJ2-3; D not certain. The sequencing used CD8+ T cells sorted from PBMCs, collected 10 days after the yellow fever booster vaccination. The clonotype originates from a young man who received the YFV17D yellow fever vaccine. The CDR3 region has the DNA TGTGCCAGCAGTTTCCCCGCCCGTACCAGCACAGATACGCAGTATTTT. Its protein is CASSFPARTSTDTQYF.